This is a list of T cell receptor beta chains from one sample in a study of T cell responses to AZD1222 COVID-19 vaccine. This table comes from immunoSEQ multiplex PCR, and its TCRdb copy is limited to in-frame clones, with some not included. Among approximately 150,000 clones listed, about 92% were seen once. The sample here was peripheral blood, taken on day 0 of AZD1222 vaccination. The receptors come from an adult in good health. Each CDR3 is given with its conserved first and last residue. Fields, in order: J gene, D gene, clone size, V gene, CDR3 DNA, CDR3 protein. A D gene is named only where the DNA matches it firmly. Some rows have no size entry. The others give once, few or many, or a class for an expanded clone.

J gene: TRBJ1-1; D gene: NA; clone size: NA; V gene: TRBV19; CDR3 DNA: TGTGCCAGTGAACCCCTTCCCGGGAGGGGAGACACTGAAGCTTTCTTT; CDR3 protein: CASEPLPGRGDTEAFF
J gene: TRBJ1-6; D gene: NA; clone size: NA; V gene: TRBV2; CDR3 DNA: TGTGCCAGCAGTTCTTCCGGGGCCCAGAATAATTCACCCCTCCACTTT; CDR3 protein: CASSSSGAQNNSPLHF
J gene: TRBJ2-2; D gene: NA; clone size: NA; V gene: TRBV5-1; CDR3 DNA: TGCGCCAGCGCTCCCTCTCCGAACACCGGGGAGCTGTTTTTT; CDR3 protein: CASAPSPNTGELFF
J gene: TRBJ2-1; D gene: NA; clone size: few; V gene: TRBV2; CDR3 DNA: TGTGCCAGCAACCGGGACTCCTACAATGAGCAGTTCTTC; CDR3 protein: CASNRDSYNEQFF
J gene: TRBJ1-1; D gene: TRBD1; clone size: NA; V gene: TRBV10-3; CDR3 DNA: TGTGCCATCAGTGACGACAGGGGAGGGGCTGAAGCTTTCTTT; CDR3 protein: CAISDDRGGAEAFF
J gene: TRBJ2-7; D gene: TRBD2; clone size: NA; V gene: TRBV5-4; CDR3 DNA: TGTGCCAGCAGCTTGGACGGACTAGTCCACGAGCAGTACTTC; CDR3 protein: CASSLDGLVHEQYF
J gene: TRBJ2-4; D gene: TRBD1; clone size: NA; V gene: TRBV6-5; CDR3 DNA: TGTGCCAGCAGTTACTCGAGTGTGGACAGGGGGAACATTCAGTACTTC; CDR3 protein: CASSYSSVDRGNIQYF
J gene: TRBJ2-3; D gene: TRBD1; clone size: NA; V gene: TRBV5-1; CDR3 DNA: TGCGCCAGCAGCTTGGCCCGGGACAGGGCGAGCACAGATACGCAGTATTTT; CDR3 protein: CASSLARDRASTDTQYF
J gene: TRBJ1-1; D gene: TRBD1; clone size: NA; V gene: TRBV18; CDR3 DNA: TGTGCCAGCTCACGAGGGACAGCCGGCGCGAGGACTGAAGCTTTCTTT; CDR3 protein: CASSRGTAGARTEAFF
J gene: TRBJ2-7; D gene: TRBD2; clone size: NA; V gene: TRBV14; CDR3 DNA: TGTGCCAGCAGCCACCTAGCGGGGCAGTACGAGCAGTACTTC; CDR3 protein: CASSHLAGQYEQYF
J gene: TRBJ1-4; D gene: NA; clone size: NA; V gene: TRBV5-4; CDR3 DNA: TGTGCCAGCAGCTTGTCAGGGGTCGGCAATGAAAAACTGTTTTTT; CDR3 protein: CASSLSGVGNEKLFF
J gene: TRBJ2-3; D gene: NA; clone size: NA; V gene: TRBV3-1/TRBV3-2; CDR3 DNA: TGTGCCAGCAGCCAAGAAGGGAGCGATACGCAGTATTTT; CDR3 protein: CASSQEGSDTQYF
J gene: TRBJ2-2; D gene: NA; clone size: NA; V gene: TRBV18; CDR3 DNA: TGTGCCAGCTCACGGGTTAAACCGAACACCGGGGAGCTGTTTTTT; CDR3 protein: CASSRVKPNTGELFF
J gene: TRBJ2-3; D gene: TRBD1; clone size: NA; V gene: TRBV7-3; CDR3 DNA: TGTGCCAGCAGCCAAGGGGACAGCAGCACAGATACGCAGTATTTT; CDR3 protein: CASSQGDSSTDTQYF
J gene: TRBJ1-4; D gene: TRBD1; clone size: NA; V gene: TRBV6-5; CDR3 DNA: TGTGCCAGCAGTTCCTCGACAGGGGGGAATGAAAAACTGTTTTTT; CDR3 protein: CASSSSTGGNEKLFF
J gene: TRBJ2-7; D gene: TRBD2; clone size: once; V gene: TRBV13; CDR3 DNA: TGTGCCAGCAGCGGAGGGACTAGCGGGAGGGAAGCCTACGAGCAGTACTTC; CDR3 protein: CASSGGTSGREAYEQYF
J gene: TRBJ1-5; D gene: NA; clone size: NA; V gene: TRBV6-1; CDR3 DNA: TGTGCCAGCAGTGAAAGGGAAAATCAGCCCCAGCATTTT; CDR3 protein: CASSERENQPQHF
J gene: TRBJ1-1; D gene: NA; clone size: NA; V gene: TRBV6-2/TRBV6-3; CDR3 DNA: TGTGCCAGCAGTTTCAATAACAGGGTGACTGAAGCTTTCTTT; CDR3 protein: CASSFNNRVTEAFF
J gene: TRBJ1-3; D gene: NA; clone size: NA; V gene: TRBV5-5; CDR3 DNA: TGTGCCAGCAGCTTGGGAGCAGGGCTCACTGGAAACACCATATATTTT; CDR3 protein: CASSLGAGLTGNTIYF
J gene: TRBJ2-7; D gene: TRBD2; clone size: NA; V gene: TRBV19; CDR3 DNA: TGTGCCAGTAGTAAGGGGGGACTAGCCCACGAGCAGTACTTC; CDR3 protein: CASSKGGLAHEQYF
J gene: TRBJ2-2; D gene: NA; clone size: NA; V gene: TRBV2; CDR3 DNA: TGTGCCAGCAGCTCCGTTCGGTTGGAGCTGTTTTTT; CDR3 protein: CASSSVRLELFF
J gene: TRBJ1-5; D gene: NA; clone size: NA; V gene: TRBV7-2; CDR3 DNA: TGTGCCAGCAGCCCAGGTCAAGGTCGACCCCAGCATTTT; CDR3 protein: CASSPGQGRPQHF
J gene: TRBJ2-3; D gene: NA; clone size: NA; V gene: TRBV7-2; CDR3 DNA: TGTGCCAGCAGCCAGGGGTCTAGCGGTGCAGTGAATACGCAGTATTTT; CDR3 protein: CASSQGSSGAVNTQYF
J gene: TRBJ1-1; D gene: TRBD1; clone size: NA; V gene: TRBV5-4; CDR3 DNA: TGTGCCAGCAGCATAGGACAGGGGTTAACGAACACTGAAGCTTTCTTT; CDR3 protein: CASSIGQGLTNTEAFF
J gene: TRBJ2-1; D gene: NA; clone size: NA; V gene: TRBV7-3; CDR3 DNA: TGTGCCAGCAGCTTAGACGGTCGTGGTGAGCAGTTCTTC; CDR3 protein: CASSLDGRGEQFF
J gene: TRBJ1-2; D gene: NA; clone size: NA; V gene: TRBV19; CDR3 DNA: TGTGCCAGTAGAGCGGGCGCGGGAGATGGCTACACCTTC; CDR3 protein: CASRAGAGDGYTF
J gene: TRBJ1-1; D gene: TRBD1; clone size: few; V gene: TRBV15; CDR3 DNA: TGTGCCACCAGCAGCGGACAGGGGAGACCTGAAGCTTTCTTT; CDR3 protein: CATSSGQGRPEAFF
J gene: TRBJ1-1; D gene: NA; clone size: NA; V gene: TRBV28; CDR3 DNA: TGTGTAAACAGATTGAACACTGAAGCTTTCTTT; CDR3 protein: CVNRLNTEAFF
J gene: TRBJ2-5; D gene: TRBD1; clone size: NA; V gene: TRBV7-9; CDR3 DNA: TGTGCCAGCAATTCCAAAACAGCCGGGACAGTTCAAGAGACCCAGTACTTC; CDR3 protein: CASNSKTAGTVQETQYF
J gene: TRBJ1-2; D gene: TRBD1; clone size: NA; V gene: TRBV6-5; CDR3 DNA: TGTGCCAGCAGCCCCGGGACAGGGACTTTCGGCTACACCTTC; CDR3 protein: CASSPGTGTFGYTF
J gene: TRBJ2-1; D gene: TRBD2; clone size: NA; V gene: TRBV7-2; CDR3 DNA: TGTGCCAGCACCCTAGCGGGGATCTCCTACAATGAGCAGTTCTTC; CDR3 protein: CASTLAGISYNEQFF
J gene: TRBJ1-2; D gene: TRBD1; clone size: few; V gene: TRBV19; CDR3 DNA: TGTGCCAGTAGTACTGGACAGGCTTGGTATGGCTACACCTTC; CDR3 protein: CASSTGQAWYGYTF
J gene: TRBJ1-1; D gene: TRBD1; clone size: NA; V gene: TRBV18; CDR3 DNA: TGTGCCAGCTCTCCAGGACAGGGCCTCACTGAAGCTTTCTTT; CDR3 protein: CASSPGQGLTEAFF
J gene: TRBJ1-2; D gene: NA; clone size: NA; V gene: TRBV18; CDR3 DNA: TGTGCCAGCTCACCCAATCGGGGAGTCGATGGCTACACCTTC; CDR3 protein: CASSPNRGVDGYTF
J gene: TRBJ2-7; D gene: NA; clone size: NA; V gene: TRBV12-3/TRBV12-4; CDR3 DNA: TGTGCCAGCAGTTTTAGGGAAAGCGGGGAGCAGTACTTC; CDR3 protein: CASSFRESGEQYF
J gene: TRBJ1-2; D gene: NA; clone size: NA; V gene: TRBV10-3; CDR3 DNA: TGTGCCATCAGGGCAGGGTTAACTAACTATGGCTACACCTTC; CDR3 protein: CAIRAGLTNYGYTF
J gene: TRBJ1-3; D gene: NA; clone size: NA; V gene: TRBV12-3/TRBV12-4; CDR3 DNA: TGTGCCAGCAACACAGGGGGAAACACCATATATTTT; CDR3 protein: CASNTGGNTIYF
J gene: TRBJ1-5; D gene: NA; clone size: NA; V gene: TRBV4-3; CDR3 DNA: TGCGCCAGCAGCCAAGCGGTTGGGGGGGATCAGCCCCAGCATTTT; CDR3 protein: CASSQAVGGDQPQHF
J gene: TRBJ1-5; D gene: TRBD1; clone size: NA; V gene: TRBV19; CDR3 DNA: TGTGCCAGTAGTAATGCCCCCACAGGGGAAGGTGCCAATCAGCCCCAGCATTTT; CDR3 protein: CASSNAPTGEGANQPQHF
J gene: TRBJ2-6; D gene: NA; clone size: NA; V gene: TRBV7-3; CDR3 DNA: TGTGCCAGCAGCTTAACGTCGGGTGCTGGGGCCAACGTCCTGACTTTC; CDR3 protein: CASSLTSGAGANVLTF
J gene: TRBJ1-6; D gene: NA; clone size: NA; V gene: TRBV7-2; CDR3 DNA: TGTGCCAGCAGCTTAGTGTCCGGGGAGTATTCACCCCTCCACTTT; CDR3 protein: CASSLVSGEYSPLHF
J gene: TRBJ1-2; D gene: TRBD1; clone size: NA; V gene: TRBV3-1/TRBV3-2; CDR3 DNA: TGTGCCAGTTGGGACAGCGCTAACTATGGCTACACCTTC; CDR3 protein: CASWDSANYGYTF
J gene: TRBJ2-7; D gene: NA; clone size: NA; V gene: TRBV18; CDR3 DNA: TGTGCCAGCTCACCGCCCGCCATGAGCTCCTACGAGCAGTACTTC; CDR3 protein: CASSPPAMSSYEQYF
J gene: TRBJ2-1; D gene: NA; clone size: NA; V gene: TRBV28; CDR3 DNA: TGTGCCAGCGGCGGACTCCTCTACAATGAGCAGTTCTTC; CDR3 protein: CASGGLLYNEQFF
J gene: TRBJ2-7; D gene: NA; clone size: NA; V gene: TRBV6-6; CDR3 DNA: TGTGCCAGCAGTTTACTAGGGGGCTACGAGCAGTACTTC; CDR3 protein: CASSLLGGYEQYF
J gene: TRBJ2-1; D gene: TRBD2; clone size: NA; V gene: TRBV2; CDR3 DNA: TGTGCCAGCAGTGGAGACGGGAGGGCCAGTGAGCAGTTCTTC; CDR3 protein: CASSGDGRASEQFF
J gene: TRBJ1-5; D gene: NA; clone size: NA; V gene: TRBV12-2; CDR3 DNA: TGTGCAAGTCGCTTGGGGACCAACCTGGGTCCAGGGGCCAATCAGCCCCAGCATTTT; CDR3 protein: CASRLGTNLGPGANQPQHF
J gene: TRBJ2-1; D gene: NA; clone size: NA; V gene: TRBV12-3/TRBV12-4; CDR3 DNA: TGTGCCAGCAGTCCCATAGGGGAGCAGTTCTTC; CDR3 protein: CASSPIGEQFF